What follows are 17 T cell receptor beta chains derived from one specimen sequenced in a study of T cell responses to AZD1222 COVID-19 vaccine. The protocol was immunoSEQ multiplex PCR, while the TCRdb copy is restricted to in-frame clones and leaves out a portion. The data show 100,000 to 150,000 clones, around nine tenths seen once. The sample here was peripheral blood, taken on day 0 of AZD1222 vaccination. Receptors originate from an adult in good health.

This chain links TRBV9 with TRBJ2-6; 8 positions agree with TRBD1. The germline V gene has CDR1 SGDLS and CDR2 YYNGEE. This CDR3 region has 19 residues. The J segment lost 4 bases and the V segment lost 3 bases, leaving 15 bases of the junction unmatched. Here the CDR3 reads CASSGRFKWTGSGANVLTF. The CDR3 DNA follows: TGTGCCAGCAGCGGTCGATTCAAGTGGACAGGGTCCGGGGCCAACGTCCTGACTTTC.

V is TRBV11-2 and J is TRBJ2-3; the D gene could be TRBD1 or TRBD2 (5 bases each). Trimming shortened V by 5 bases and J by 3 bases, and 15 bases separated the two germline ends. The CDR3 spans 15 residues. In germline, CDR1 is SGHAT, CDR2 FQNNGV. CDR3 DNA sequence: TGTGCCAGCAGCCCTAGCTGGGGCCTGACAGATACGCAGTATTTT. This gives the protein CASSPSWGLTDTQYF.

The genes are TRBV25-1 and TRBJ2-1; the D gene is possibly TRBD2 (5 bases). Trimming removed 5 bases at V and 4 bases at J, with 15 bases between. Germline V gene data show CDR1 as MGHDK and CDR2 as SYGVNS. The CDR3 loop spans 15 amino acids. CDR3 amino acids: CASSHYRSGYNEQFF. The CDR3 DNA follows: TGTGCCAGCAGTCACTATCGGTCGGGATACAATGAGCAGTTCTTC.

In its sample, this clone was seen once. This chain links TRBV28 with TRBJ2-5, with no clear D. Germline assignment: CDR1 MDHEN and CDR2 SYDVKM. Trimming shortened V by 1 base and J by 3 bases, and 15 bases separated the two germline ends. This CDR3 comprises 16 residues. Written as DNA, the CDR3 is TGTGCCAGCAGTTTATTGCGAATACCGACCGAAGAGACCCAGTACTTC. Encoded protein: CASSLLRIPTEETQYF.

The chain carries TRBV11-2 and TRBJ2-5; 13 nucleotides align to TRBD2. The CDR3 is made up of 16 amino acids. The V gene's germline CDR1 is SGHAT and CDR2 FQNNGV. J was trimmed by 5 bases and V by 4 bases; bases with no gene match: 7. The CDR3 DNA follows: TGTGCCAGCAGCTGGGAGGGACTAGCGGGAAAGGAGACCCAGTACTTC. Translated: CASSWEGLAGKETQYF.

Remarks on this clone: This CDR3 is also generated by other DNA sequences in the sample. The chain couples TRBV2 to TRBJ2-1, with 12 bases aligning to TRBD2. This CDR3 has 15 amino acids. Trimming at V came to 5 bases and at J to 2 bases, leaving 1 base not matched to a gene. Germline CDR1 reads SNHLY; CDR2 reads FYNNEI. The CDR3, as DNA: TGTGCCAGCAGTCGGACTAGCGGGACCTACAATGAGCAGTTCTTC. Its translation is CASSRTSGTYNEQFF.

The V call is TRBV4-2, the J call TRBJ2-6; D perhaps matches TRBD1 (5 bases). The germline V and J ends were trimmed by 0 bases and 0 bases, with 9 bases remaining between them. Germline CDR1 and CDR2: LGHNA and YNFKEQ. The CDR3 is made up of 17 amino acids. CDR3 protein: CASSQEKTASGANVLTF. The CDR3 DNA sequence: TGTGCCAGCAGCCAAGAGAAGACAGCCTCTGGGGCCAACGTCCTGACTTTC.

The V and J genes are TRBV21-1 and TRBJ2-5. TRBV21-1 is a pseudogene. This CDR3 has 16 residues. CDR3 sequence (DNA): TGTGCCAGCAGCAAATCGGCCGGGCCGGACCAAGAGACCCAGTACTTC. Translation gives CASSKSAGPDQETQYF.

This chain uses TRBV19 with TRBJ2-3; TRBD1 might be the D (8 bases). Germline CDR1 LNHDA, CDR2 SQIVND (reference sequence). The germline V and J ends were trimmed by 7 bases and 5 bases, with 22 bases remaining between them. CDR3 length: 16 amino acids. This CDR3 reads CASTRGQGAGEDTQYF. For the CDR3, the DNA is TGTGCCAGTACCAGGGGGCAGGGGGCGGGAGAAGATACGCAGTATTTT.

The chain links TRBV11-2 to TRBJ1-4; the D is unclear. V lost 1 base to trimming and J lost 8 bases, with 11 bases between them. The germline CDR1 and CDR2 sequences are SGHAT and FQNNGV. The CDR3 sequence is 14 residues long. The CDR3 nucleotides read TGTGCCAGCAGCTTAGTCCCGGCTGGCGAAAAACTGTTTTTT. It encodes CASSLVPAGEKLFF.

The V gene is TRBV3-1 (or the pseudogene TRBV3-2), the J gene TRBJ2-7, with D uncertain. This CDR3 region has 12 residues. Trimming left V 1 base short and J 6 bases short, with 7 bases between. CDR1 and CDR2 (germline): LGHDT, YNNKEL (reference sequence). The CDR3 coding sequence is TGTGCCAGCAGCCAAGCAGTTCGCGAGCAGTACTTC. Protein: CASSQAVREQYF.

The chain combines TRBV7-9 with TRBJ2-4; maybe TRBD1 (5 bases). V was pared by 3 bases and J by 0 bases, with 9 bases between. CDR3 length: 15 residues. Per germline, CDR1 SEHNR and CDR2 FQNEAQ (reference sequence). The CDR3 bases are TGTGCCAGCAGCTTGCCAGGGCTAGCCAAAAACATTCAGTACTTC. The encoded protein is CASSLPGLAKNIQYF.

To note about this clone: The sample carries other DNA sequences with the same CDR3. The V gene is TRBV19, the J gene TRBJ2-2; unclear D gene. CDR1 and CDR2 from the germline V gene are LNHDA and SQIVND (reference sequence). The V end was cut by 5 bases, the J end by 0 bases, with 7 bases between. The CDR3 covers 14 residues. CDR3: CASSLAANTGELFF. The CDR3 nucleotides read TGTGCCAGTAGTTTGGCAGCGAACACCGGGGAGCTGTTTTTT.

This sequence joins TRBV20-1 and TRBJ2-1, with 7 bases identical to TRBD2. This CDR3 has 14 amino acids. CDR1 is DFQATT and CDR2 is SNEGSKA in the germline V gene (reference sequence). The junction had 9 bases not matched to a gene; V was cut back by 3 bases and J by 7 bases. The chain's CDR3 is CSASPQRGGNEQFF. CDR3 DNA sequence: TGCAGTGCTAGTCCCCAGCGGGGTGGGAATGAGCAGTTCTTC.

This clone was detected only once. The chain carries TRBV4-2 and TRBJ1-1; D might be TRBD1 (6 bases). Germline CDR1 and CDR2: LGHNA and YNFKEQ. This CDR3 spans 17 amino acids. Deletions cut 1 base from V and 1 base from J, with 16 bases between. CDR3 residues: CASSQADGGSWNTEAFF. In nucleotides, the CDR3 is TGTGCCAGCAGCCAAGCTGATGGGGGCAGCTGGAACACTGAAGCTTTCTTT.

The V call is TRBV10-3, the J call TRBJ1-4; 10 bases map to TRBD1. Germline CDR1 reads ENHRY; CDR2 reads SYGVKD. The CDR3 extends over 14 amino acids. The ends lost 2 bases at V and 7 bases at J; junction bases unmatched: 1. The CDR3 DNA reads TGTGCCATCAGTGAGGGACAGGGGGTTGAAAAACTGTTTTTT. This codes for CAISEGQGVEKLFF.

The chain combines TRBV7-9 with TRBJ1-4, with D possibly TRBD1 on 5 matching bases. Looked up from germline, CDR1 is SEHNR and CDR2 is FQNEAQ (reference sequence). The length of the CDR3 is 12 residues. Trimming removed 5 bases at V and 10 bases at J, with 11 bases between. The CDR3: CASSLGQGKLFF. As DNA, the CDR3 is TGTGCCAGCAGCCTCGGGCAGGGAAAACTGTTTTTT.